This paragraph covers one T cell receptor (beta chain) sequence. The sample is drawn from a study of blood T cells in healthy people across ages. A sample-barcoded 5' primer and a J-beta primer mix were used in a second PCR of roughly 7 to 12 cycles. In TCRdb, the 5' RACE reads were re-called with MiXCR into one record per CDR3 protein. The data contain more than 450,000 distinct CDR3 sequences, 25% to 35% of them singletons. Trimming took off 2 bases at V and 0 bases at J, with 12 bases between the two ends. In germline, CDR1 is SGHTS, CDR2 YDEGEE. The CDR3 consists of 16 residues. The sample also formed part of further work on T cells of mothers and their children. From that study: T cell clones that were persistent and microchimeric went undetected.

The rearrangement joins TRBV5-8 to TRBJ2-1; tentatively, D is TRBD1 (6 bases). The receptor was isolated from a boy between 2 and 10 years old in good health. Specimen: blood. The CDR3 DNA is TGTGCCAGCAGCTTCCTTGGGGGCCTCTCCTACAATGAGCAGTTCTTC. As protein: CASSFLGGLSYNEQFF.